The 2 T cell receptor beta chains below were found in one sample sequenced in a study of blood T cell repertoires in COVID-19. The data were produced by immunoSEQ multiplex PCR, yet TCRdb's version contains in-frame clones alone and is incomplete. The sample carries about 140,000 clones, about three quarters recorded once. Sequenced sample: peripheral blood. These receptors were taken from a man aged 50 to 60 with acute or convalescent COVID-19.

This rearrangement joins TRBV5-1 to TRBJ2-3; possible D gene TRBD1, 6 bases. CDR1 is SGHRS, CDR2 YFSETQ, per germline. This CDR3 spans 15 amino acids. Trimming took off 0 bases at V and 2 bases at J, with 10 bases between the two ends. In DNA form, the CDR3 reads TGCGCCAGCAGCTTGGCAGGGGATAACACAGATACGCAGTATTTT. As protein: CASSLAGDNTDTQYF.

The rearrangement uses TRBV9 and TRBJ2-2, with D hard to call. Per germline, CDR1 SGDLS and CDR2 YYNGEE. With 0 bases removed from V and 4 bases from J, the gap between germline ends came to 10 bases. The CDR3 runs 15 residues. The CDR3 DNA sequence: TGTGCCAGCAGCGTAGACAGTTCGATCACCGGGGAGCTGTTTTTT. It yields the protein CASSVDSSITGELFF.